These 7 T cell receptor beta chains came from one sample sequenced in a study of CD8 T cells in Susac syndrome. RNA was extracted with the RNeasy kit, and a quantity of roughly 0.5 to 1 ug was reverse transcribed using random hexamers. A single record per CDR3 protein comes from TCRdb applying MiXCR to the immunoSEQ multiplex PCR reads. Among about 130,000 distinct CDR3 sequences listed, approximately 94% were seen once. Sample: CD4+ T cells from PBMCs. The source is a human donor with multiple sclerosis.

This clonotype occurred once. The chain recombines TRBV5-4 with TRBJ2-2; 9 nucleotides align to TRBD1. Germline assignment: CDR1 SGHNT and CDR2 YYREEE (reference sequence). Trimming removed 2 bases from V and 5 bases from J; junction bases left unmatched: 7. The CDR3 spans 16 residues. The CDR3 reads CASSLGGQGRTGELFF. As DNA, the CDR3 is TGTGCCAGCAGCTTAGGAGGACAGGGGAGGACCGGGGAGCTGTTTTTT.

The chain carries TRBV5-1 and TRBJ2-6; possibly TRBD2 for D (6 bases). Germline CDR1 SGHRS, CDR2 YFSETQ. The CDR3 sequence is 16 residues long. V was cut by 2 bases and J by 4 bases, with 13 bases left in between. This CDR3 reads CASSFRRGTGANVLTF. CDR3 sequence (DNA): TGCGCCAGCAGCTTTCGTCGGGGGACCGGGGCCAACGTCCTGACTTTC.

V usage is TRBV23-1 and J usage is TRBJ2-2; the match to TRBD1 covers 10 bases. TRBV23-1 is sorted into the ORF group, with uncertain function. J lost 7 bases, V lost 4 bases, and 6 bases had no gene match. This CDR3 comprises 15 residues. The CDR3 protein is CASSLGTGVIGELFF. DNA of the CDR3: TGCGCCAGCAGTCTGGGGACAGGGGTCATCGGGGAGCTGTTTTTT.

The chain carries TRBV11-2 and TRBJ2-3; either TRBD1 or TRBD2 may supply D (5 bases each). CDR3 size: 16 residues. Deletions cut 4 bases from V and 6 bases from J, with 20 bases between. The germline gives CDR1 SGHAT, CDR2 FQNNGV. The CDR3 nucleotides are TGTGCCAGCAGCTATCGCCCGACAGAGGGGTGGGATACGCAGTATTTT. It yields the protein CASSYRPTEGWDTQYF.

V and J are TRBV27 and TRBJ1-5; D is unresolved. The germline V gene encodes CDR1 MNHEY and CDR2 SMNVEV (reference sequence). The V end was cut by 5 bases, the J end by 4 bases, with 18 bases between. This CDR3 is built from 16 residues. This chain's CDR3 is CASSPVGGWLNQPQHF. The CDR3 region has the DNA TGTGCCAGCAGTCCTGTAGGTGGCTGGTTGAATCAGCCCCAGCATTTT.

This chain uses TRBV18 with TRBJ2-5, with D unclear. Germline CDR1 reads KGHSH; CDR2 reads LQKENI. The CDR3 is 13 residues long. V dropped 4 bases and J dropped 0 bases, with 6 bases sitting between them. CDR3 DNA sequence: TGTGCCAGCTCACTAACGTACCAAGAGACCCAGTACTTC. The encoded protein is CASSLTYQETQYF.

This chain connects TRBV10-3 to TRBJ2-1; a possible D gene is TRBD2 (5 bases). Per the germline V gene, CDR1 is ENHRY and CDR2 is SYGVKD. Deletions cut 10 bases from V and 5 bases from J, with 15 bases between. This CDR3 is built from 13 residues. As DNA, the CDR3 is TGTGCCAGTGGGAATCAGAGGGACAATGAGCAGTTCTTC. This codes for CASGNQRDNEQFF.